The count of the clone carrying this TCR beta chain is one. The data stem from a study of CD8 T cells in Susac syndrome. Negative isolation yielded CD8+ and CD4+ T cells; FACS enriched TEMRA cells. Random-hexamer reverse transcription was applied to about 0.5 to 1 ug RNA. One entry per CDR3 protein, called by TCRdb with MiXCR from the immunoSEQ multiplex PCR reads. The sample holds approximately 190,000 distinct CDR3 sequences, about 94% seen once. V trimming: 4 bases; J trimming: 7 bases; junction bases outside the gene matches: 15. In germline, CDR1 is LGHDT, CDR2 YNNKEL (reference sequence). The CDR3 runs to 18 residues.

The source is a human donor in good health. This sequence joins TRBV3-1 and TRBJ1-6; 8 bases align to TRBD1. Sequencing input: CD4+ T cells from PBMCs. The CDR3 here is CASSRFSVGQGTNSPLHF. CDR3 in DNA: TGTGCCAGCAGCCGATTTTCCGTAGGACAGGGTACCAATTCACCCCTCCACTTT.